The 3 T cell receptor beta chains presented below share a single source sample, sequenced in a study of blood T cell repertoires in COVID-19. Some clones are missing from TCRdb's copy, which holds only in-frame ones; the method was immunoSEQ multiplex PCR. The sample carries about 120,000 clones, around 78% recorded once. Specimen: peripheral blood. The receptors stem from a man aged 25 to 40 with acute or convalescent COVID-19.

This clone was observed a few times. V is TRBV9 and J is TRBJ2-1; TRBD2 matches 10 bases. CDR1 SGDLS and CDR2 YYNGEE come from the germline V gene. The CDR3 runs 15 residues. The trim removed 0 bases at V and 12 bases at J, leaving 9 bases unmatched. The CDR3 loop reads CASSVAPTSGYWQFF. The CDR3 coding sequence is TGTGCCAGCAGCGTAGCCCCGACTAGCGGGTACTGGCAGTTCTTC.

CDR3 region: CAISVIAGPYNEQFF. The CDR3 nucleotides are TGTGCCATCAGTGTCATAGCGGGGCCATACAATGAGCAGTTCTTC. The V call is TRBV10-3, the J call TRBJ2-1; 8 bases agree with TRBD2. This CDR3 has 15 amino acids. Germline lookup yields CDR1 ENHRY and CDR2 SYGVKD. Trimming took 4 bases from V and 4 from J; bases not matched to a gene: 6.

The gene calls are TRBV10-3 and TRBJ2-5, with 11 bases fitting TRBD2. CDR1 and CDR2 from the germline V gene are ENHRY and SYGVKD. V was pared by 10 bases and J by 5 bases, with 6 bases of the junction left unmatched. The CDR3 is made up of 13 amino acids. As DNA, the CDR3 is TGTGCCACCCTAGCGGGAGGAATGGAGACCCAGTACTTC. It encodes CATLAGGMETQYF.